This T cell receptor (beta chain) was documented in a study of T cells in tumors after PD-1 blockade. Across the whole study: Treatment was either pembrolizumab 200 mg every 3 weeks or cemiplimab 350 mg every 2 weeks.

Clones were read by immunoSEQ multiplex PCR, and TCRdb kept only the in-frame ones, dropping some. The sample contains about 2,000 clones, roughly 74% of which appear only once. Time point reported: second of two pre-therapy site-matched biopsies about 9 weeks apart. Study findings and constraints: Clonal replacement appeared only between pre- and post-treatment samples. Some novel exhausted tumor clones appeared in pre-treatment blood, suggesting peripheral recruitment.

Details on this clone: No antigen is known for it.

Trimming cost V 1 base and J 4 bases, with 17 bases left between them. Per the germline V gene, CDR1 is SGHVS and CDR2 is FQNEAQ. The CDR3 length is 17 residues. The sample here was tumor tissue, taken before anti-PD-1 treatment. This sequence originates from a human donor with basal cell carcinoma. The J gene is TRBJ1-5, the V gene TRBV7-8; weak D call: TRBD1 (6 bases). In nucleotides, the CDR3 is TGTGCCAGCAGCTTAGAAGGGTGGGGGGCCCGAAATCAGCCCCAGCATTTT. Translated: CASSLEGWGARNQPQHF.